Sequencing of this TCR beta chain was carried out in a study of shared T cell receptors in the human thymus (dated by TCRdb to the early 2020s). Looking at the study overall: The study examined how self-reactive, shared T-cell receptor alpha chains are generated in the human thymus.

To prepare the library, the immunoSEQ multiplex PCR assay was applied. TCRdb mirrors the immuneACCESS table, restricted to in-frame sequences. Some clones are absent from its copies; in checked studies, under half trace to an unresolved V gene, and the reason for the others is unknown. The sample table records more than 550,000 clones; more than 70% of these occur just once. The ten largest make up 0.0094% of the sample. This clone has only one observation. Which antigen it targets is not known. No base quality information exists; no much larger clone differs at one position. V is reduced by 8 bases and J by 5 bases, leaving a spacing of 21 bases between them. CDR1 and CDR2, looked up from the germline V gene (reference sequence), are LNHDA and SQIVND. From cysteine to phenylalanine, the CDR3 is 15 amino acids long. CDR3 DNA is the only sequence kept; it has 45 bases, read in frame from the first base.

This same sample was also part of a study on human thymus T cells. As noted in the second study: Immunologically healthy infants undergoing open corrective cardiac surgery for congenital heart defects in Finland were used as donors. The thymus tissue came from surgical resects taken out during corrective cardiac surgery. Usage of V and J gene segments appeared to be biased in both the thymic and the peripheral blood repertoires. According to the related research, thymic TCR repertoires were highly overlapping among unrelated individuals. The study described the TCR alpha and beta repertoires in eight or nine infant thymus samples and a handful of matching peripheral blood samples. Donor ages ranging from roughly 6 to 250 days were recorded, and a handful of male and a couple of female infants were included in the cohort. Thymocytes were freed from the tissue by mechanical means and kept at -70 degrees C as pellets of roughly 9-34 million cells. Genomic DNA was extracted from frozen cell pellets with a QIAsymphony instrument. TCRB and TCRAD loci were amplified from a standardized quantity of quality-controlled genomic DNA using the immunoSEQ multiplex PCR assay. The amplicons spanned the V(D)J region and were long enough to cover the CDR3 and allow V and J genes to be identified. The amplicons were sequenced on an Illumina platform via the commercial immunoSEQ service. Primer bias and sequencing errors were corrected as previously described, and TCRAD and TCRB definitions were based on the IMGT database. Analysis of the repertoires was done with immunoSEQ Analyzer 3.0 and VDJTools and included basic statistics, V/J segment usage, diversity estimates, rarefaction and pairwise overlap. Diversity was estimated with Chao1, ChaoE, Efron-Thisted, Shannon and inverse Simpson indices, and also on datasets down-sampled to the smallest sample. For repertoire overlap, CDR3 nucleotide sequence, V gene and J gene had to match strictly, and clustering was done by Jaccard-based multidimensional scaling. On average, roughly 800,000 unique TCRB clonotypes were obtained from thymus samples, compared with approximately 82,000 from blood samples.

The sample taken for sequencing was thymocytes. The V and J genes are TRBV19 and TRBJ1-1; possibly the D gene is TRBD1, per 5 matching bases. The TCR originated in a boy younger than two with a congenital heart defect. Donor details come from another sample of the same person, matched by shared clones. The sequenced DNA is TGTGCCAGTTCTCCAGGCCCAGGGTGGGAAACTGAAGCTTTCTTT. It encodes CASSPGPGWETEAFF.